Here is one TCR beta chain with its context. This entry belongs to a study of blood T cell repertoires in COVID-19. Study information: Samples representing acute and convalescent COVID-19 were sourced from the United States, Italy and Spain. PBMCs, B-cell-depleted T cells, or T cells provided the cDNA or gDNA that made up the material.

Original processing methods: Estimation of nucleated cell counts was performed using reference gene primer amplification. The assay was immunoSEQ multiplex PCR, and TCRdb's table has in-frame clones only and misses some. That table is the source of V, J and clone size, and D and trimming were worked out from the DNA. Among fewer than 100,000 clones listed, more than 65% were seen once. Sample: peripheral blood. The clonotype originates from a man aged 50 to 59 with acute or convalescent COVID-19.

CDR3 residues: CASSVGTGGSTGELFF. CDR3 nucleotide sequence: TGTGCCAGCAGCGTTGGGACAGGGGGCAGCACCGGGGAGCTGTTTTTT. The V and J genes are TRBV9 and TRBJ2-2; TRBD1 agrees at 12 bases. This CDR3 is 16 amino acids long. The germline CDR1 and CDR2 sequences are SGDLS and YYNGEE. Trimming cost V 2 bases and J 4 bases; bases outside gene matches: 3. The whole variable domain, filled in from reference TRBV9 and TRBJ2-2, reads DSGVTQTPKHLITATGQRVTLRCSPRSGDLSVYWYQQSLDQGLQFLIQYYNGEERAKGNILERFSAQQFPDLHSELNLSSLELGDSALYFCASSVGTGGSTGELFFGEGSRLTVL.